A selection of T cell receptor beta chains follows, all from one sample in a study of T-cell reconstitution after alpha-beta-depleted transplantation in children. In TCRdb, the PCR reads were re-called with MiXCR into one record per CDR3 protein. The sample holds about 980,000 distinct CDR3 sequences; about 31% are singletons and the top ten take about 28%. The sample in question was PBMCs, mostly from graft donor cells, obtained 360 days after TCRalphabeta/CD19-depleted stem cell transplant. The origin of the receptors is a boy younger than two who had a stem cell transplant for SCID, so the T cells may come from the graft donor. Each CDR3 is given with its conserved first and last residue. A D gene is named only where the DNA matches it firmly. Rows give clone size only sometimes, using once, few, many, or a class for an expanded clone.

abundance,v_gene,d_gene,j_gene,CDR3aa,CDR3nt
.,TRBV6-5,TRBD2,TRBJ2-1,CASSSGTSGGGGEQFF,TGTGCCAGCAGCTCCGGGACTAGCGGGGGGGGCGGTGAGCAGTTCTTC
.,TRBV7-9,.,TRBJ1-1,CASSPTPDLGVNTEAFF,TGTGCCAGCAGCCCGACTCCCGACTTGGGGGTGAACACTGAAGCTTTCTTT
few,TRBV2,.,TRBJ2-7,CASSLQLGSYEQYF,TGTGCCAGCAGTTTACAGTTGGGGTCCTACGAGCAGTACTTC
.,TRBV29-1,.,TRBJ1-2,CSVEERSTRRGYTF,TGCAGCGTTGAAGAGCGGTCCACCCGACGTGGCTACACCTTC
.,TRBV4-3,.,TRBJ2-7,CASSQARPSYEQYF,TGCGCCAGCAGCCAAGCCCGGCCATCCTACGAGCAGTACTTC
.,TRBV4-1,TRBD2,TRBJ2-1,CASSQEGLAVYNEQFF,TGCGCCAGCAGCCAAGAGGGCCTAGCGGTATACAATGAGCAGTTCTTC
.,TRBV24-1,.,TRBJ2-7,CATSDFKAGSNEQYF,TGTGCCACCAGTGATTTTAAGGCGGGGAGCAACGAGCAGTACTTC
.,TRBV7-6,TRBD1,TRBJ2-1,CASSSWTGASYNEQFF,TGTGCCAGCAGCTCATGGACAGGGGCGTCCTACAATGAGCAGTTCTTC
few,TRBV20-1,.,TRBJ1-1,CSARYNPNTEAFF,TGCAGTGCTAGATATAACCCGAACACTGAAGCTTTCTTT
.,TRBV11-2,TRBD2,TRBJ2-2,CASSQGLAGPHTGELFF,TGTGCCAGCAGCCAGGGACTAGCGGGACCTCACACCGGGGAGCTGTTTTTT
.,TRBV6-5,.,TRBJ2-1,CASSYGGPGEQFF,TGTGCCAGCAGTTACGGGGGGCCTGGTGAGCAGTTCTTC
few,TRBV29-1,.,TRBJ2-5,CSVAGRETQYF,TGCAGCGTGGCGGGTCGGGAGACCCAGTACTTC